This TCR beta chain was captured by sequencing in a study of cytomegalovirus exposure and HLA in healthy donors (TCRdb year 2017). In the study overall: An earlier analysis of roughly 500 of the donors reported roughly 300 Gb of sequence data and around 110 million unique TCR beta sequences obtained from about 200 million T cells. Approximately 310 gigabases of sequencing data and around 85 million unique TCR sequences made up an early release that covered about 640 HLA-typed donors. The genetic ancestry cluster associated with self-reported Caucasian donors included about 84% of the 398 genotyped donors. The study was designed to test whether signatures of past pathogen exposure could be identified by cataloging public T cell receptors. The study profiled the T cell repertoires of hundreds of subjects by immunosequencing and related them to cytomegalovirus serostatus. Besides the first cohort of roughly 700 subjects, a separate validation cohort made up of roughly 130 different subjects was used. To predict cytomegalovirus infection status, the study combined high-throughput TCR immunosequencing, statistical association of individual TCRs with disease status, and machine learning. In a later analysis, previously published TCR beta repertoires from 550 to 700 donors were re-analyzed and high-resolution HLA genotyping was added so that TCR occurrence patterns could be studied. Rather than using new phenotypic data, the later analysis identified candidate immune exposures from TCR beta sequences and from how often those sequences occurred across donors. To decide whether each TCR beta V gene segment behaved as functional or pseudogenic, an earlier analysis of fewer than 750 of the donors relied on high-throughput TCR beta sequencing. Donor age, sex, ethnicity and CMV serostatus were collected together with the repertoire data. In a later genetic analysis, genome-wide SNP genotypes for about three fifths of the roughly 670 donors were used, and that subset was treated as a discovery cohort. Every repertoire in the discovery cohort had been generated on one and the same sequencing platform. HLA typing included class I and class II loci at four-digit resolution. Typing coverage varied by locus: roughly 629-630 donors for A, B, C, DRB1 and DQB1; roughly 560 for DQA1; approximately 570 for DPA1; roughly 450 for DPB1. About five DR-DQ haplotypes were treated as single units for association and clustering because of strong linkage in the cohort. On average, roughly 250,000 unique TCR beta nucleotide sequences were sequenced per donor among more than 350 genotyped donors of the cohort, with 15% to 20% of those sequences being non-productive. Paper-wide results and their limitations: In both the original and validation cohorts, the classifier was reported to diagnose cytomegalovirus status with high specificity and sensitivity. According to a later analysis, parvovirus B19, influenza, CMV and Epstein-Barr virus appeared linked to several top co-occurrence clusters. According to a later analysis, most CMV-associated TCR beta chains appeared to be HLA-restricted, and the HLA associations seemed to be driven largely by CMV exposure. Compared with equally common non-associated chains, HLA-associated TCR beta chains in a later analysis were more clonally expanded and had lower generation probabilities. Strong co-occurrence of HLA alleles, especially DR and DQ, made assigning TCR associations to individual alleles difficult. Because counts were too low, about 17 rarely observed V segments, including chromosome 9 orphons, were excluded from the earlier analysis of fewer than 650 of the donors. Most TCR sequences were seen in very few donors, while some public TCRs were found in many individuals. Correlated functional status among segregating V segments might be attributable to linkage disequilibrium, but an unknown experimental factor could not be ruled out. Three of the identified cytomegalovirus-associated TCR beta chains were confirmed in vitro to be specific for cytomegalovirus antigens. Some IMGT-functional V segments, including TRBV6-2 and TRBV6-3, could not be told apart with the 87-base-pair reads, so those segments were excluded. A later genetic analysis reported fewer N-insertions in productive TCRs among donors in an Asian-associated ancestry cluster than the roughly 620-donor mean. The study gave a list of about 170 TCR beta chains associated with cytomegalovirus. Roughly uniform sequencing depth across donors was assumed in presence/absence analyses, although this assumption may not hold. In a later analysis, the rate of TCR association differed among HLA loci, with DRB1 alleles having the most associated TCRs and HLA-C alleles having the fewest. A further reported finding was that TCR beta sequences accurately predicted the HLA-A and HLA-B alleles for most subjects in the first cohort. Because HLA typing was unavailable for some donors at each locus, only the typed subset was used in association tests. A later genetic analysis associated a missense DCLRE1C variant with V-gene and J-gene trimming of TCR beta chains, and an independent cohort replicated the association. In an earlier analysis of under 600 of the donors, most TCR beta V segments were observed in productive rearrangements about 87% or about 30% of the time, broadly matching IMGT annotations. Immune exposure information for the cohort was limited to CMV serostatus. The authors suggested that the approach could potentially be extended to other disease states and immunological phenotypes. Specific HLA alleles were associated with over 15,000 TCR beta sequences at a false discovery rate of 0.05 in a later analysis. In this cohort, only TCR beta chains were sequenced, and detectable features were limited by the absence of alpha or paired-chain data. The sequencing pipeline was judged likely to have produced a cluster of highly shared sequence variants as a technical artifact.

In the case of this clone: Its specific antigen is unknown. No per-base quality is available; no much larger clone lies one base away.

The cohort consisted of more than 650 healthy bone marrow donors. Cohort members were all nominally healthy when sampled, although unrecorded immune exposures were likely present. The donor was CMV seropositive and was included in the group of 290 or so seropositive cohort members. A peripheral blood sample was provided by each donor, and peripheral blood mononuclear cells were used for TCR beta sequencing. The Qiagen DNeasy Blood Extraction Kit was used to extract genomic DNA from the blood cell samples. From a lookup of the germline V gene, CDR1 and CDR2 are KGHSY and FQNENV. From V the trimming removes 0 bases and from J it removes 5 bases, while the gene matches leave 6 bases of the junction unaccounted for. The CDR3 measures 15 amino acids from cysteine to phenylalanine. Left in the record is the CDR3 DNA by itself, 45 bases read in frame from the first base. Libraries came from the immunoSEQ multiplex PCR assay. The multiplex PCR relied on a mix of 60 forward primers for TCR Vbeta segments and 13 reverse primers for TCR Jbeta segments. A multiplex PCR assay on genomic DNA amplified the CDR3 region of rearranged TCR beta genes. Amplified TCR beta libraries were sequenced as 87-base-pair reads on the Illumina HiSeq System. The study's own analysis went as follows. In a later analysis, some 80 million unique TCR beta chains were counted across the 500 to 700 repertoires, and around 10 million of these chains were shared by at least two donors. A nearest-neighbor algorithm error-corrected the raw reads and collapsed the reads into unique sequences, merging closely related sequences to remove PCR and sequencing errors. V, D and J gene segments were assigned by aligning CDR3 sequences to IMGT reference sequences. For a sequence to be retained, a match of at least six nucleotides was required to both a V gene segment and a J gene segment. A rearrangement was called productive if the CDR3 had no stop codons and remained in frame with V and J, and every other rearrangement was called non-productive. Following IMGT convention, CDR3 was defined as the stretch from the second conserved V-encoded cysteine to the conserved J-encoded phenylalanine. Sequences without an unambiguous match to a single V gene segment were excluded from the earlier analysis of about 600 of the donors. An earlier analysis of a few hundred of the donors classified V segments as functional when productive rearrangements were above 56.7% and as segregating when the standard deviation between donors was above 5%. A statistical classification framework was built to diagnose cytomegalovirus status from the catalog of TCR beta chain sequences. A later analysis assigned V and J genes by comparing TCR nucleotide sequences with IMGT/GENE-DB human TR gene sequences. A later analysis assigned CDR3 sequences and most-parsimonious VDJ recombination scenarios with the TCRdist pipeline. In a later analysis, each TCR beta chain was defined by its CDR3 amino acid sequence together with its V-gene family, and reads without a unique V-gene family were excluded. To address suspected cross-contamination and a sequencing artifact, a later analysis removed over 500 highly shared, low-generation-probability nucleotide sequences. In a later analysis, a clonal expansion index for each public chain was calculated from normalized within-repertoire ranks of inferred template counts. A later analysis computed generation probabilities with a VDJ recombination model fitted to out-of-frame rearrangements, and checked the results against IGoR. Hypergeometric tests were used in a later analysis to score TCR-TCR, TCR-HLA and TCR-CMV co-occurrence, with a repertoire-size bias correction applied to the TCR pairs. In a later analysis, false discovery rates were estimated by permuting HLA or CMV assignments 20 times. In a later analysis, co-occurring TCRs were grouped with DBSCAN, and TCRdist sequence similarity was added when clustering was performed within HLA-allele-positive subsets. For co-occurrence clustering, repertoires with fewer than 30,000 or more than 120,000 public chains were excluded, along with five or six repertoires with anomalous nucleotide sharing. The immuneACCESS repertoire file appears here via TCRdb, limited to in-frame rearrangements. These files lack a portion of the clones; in checked studies, under half of the deficit traces to unresolved V genes, and the cause of the others is not known. V, J and clone size were drawn from that table, and D and trimming were deduced from the DNA. The table for this sample lists approximately 90,000 clones; 85% of them were counted only once. The ten largest clones take up 6.5% to 8.5% of the sample.

The chain links TRBV16 with TRBJ2-7, and TRBD1 matches 8 of the central bases. The material sequenced was PBMCs. The clonotype originates from a man aged 35 to 55 in good health and CMV-seropositive. The DNA is TGTGCCAGCAGCCAATCGGGACAGGTAGCGAACGAGCAGTACTTC. It translates as CASSQSGQVANEQYF.